The sample holds one count of the clone carrying this T cell receptor beta chain. Its antigen remains unidentified. The sample is drawn from a study of T cell responses to AZD1222 COVID-19 vaccine. The method was immunoSEQ multiplex PCR; TCRdb's version includes in-frame clones alone and lacks a portion of them. Of under 200,000 clones in the sample, 92% were seen once. The CDR3 is 13 amino acids. Broader study findings: Repertoire sampling occurred only after the peak T cell response. Seropositivity was recorded at baseline in only a handful of AZD1222 recipients.

Sequenced here: peripheral blood, sampled 28 days after the second AZD1222 dose. The gene calls are TRBV21-1 and TRBJ1-2. TRBV21-1 corresponds to a pseudogene. This TCR came from an adult who received the AZD1222 COVID-19 vaccine. CDR3 sequence (DNA): TGTGCCAGCAGGGGGTGGGCAGTCTATGGCTACACCTTC. This encodes CASRGWAVYGYTF.